This TCR beta chain was observed in a study of blood T cell repertoires in COVID-19 (dated by TCRdb to the early 2020s). With regard to the full study: Collaborator samples came from the United States, Italy and Spain and covered acute and convalescent phases of COVID-19. The prospective study material was composed of cDNA or gDNA derived from T cells, B-cell-depleted T cells, or PBMCs. Subjects who had been exposed to COVID-19, were actively infected with it, or had recovered from it provided the deeply sampled blood TCRbeta repertoires that made up the dataset. The repertoires were made available in a free public database intended to serve as a resource for research on the immune response to SARS-CoV-2. The samples were drawn from the first 160 participants of the ongoing ImmuneRACE study and from 1,200 or so subjects provided by 6 global collaborators. A de-identified subject ID, COVID-19 status, age in years and sex were almost always included in the sample metadata. Where available, HLA class I and class II types were taken from metadata supplied by the sample provider and were not determined by assay-based typing. The investigation overall reported the following: The quantity of clinical and demographic metadata differed by source and by participant and was supplied without curation.

The germline V gene specifies MGHRA as CDR1 and YSYEKL as CDR2. Deletion took 1 base off V and 4 bases off J, with a span of 13 bases between the germline ends. Spanning cysteine to phenylalanine, the CDR3 consists of 15 amino acids. CDR3 DNA is the only sequence kept; it has 45 bases, read in frame from the first base. TCRbeta CDR3 regions were amplified from genomic DNA using the immunoSEQ Assay, a bias-controlled multiplex PCR. Per the original workflow: Within the assay, amplification of reference gene primers was used to estimate how many nucleated cells each sample contained. Sequence reads were collapsed and filtered to measure the absolute abundance of every unique TCRbeta CDR3 rearrangement. Productive Simpson clonality was computed per sample as the square root of Simpson's diversity index over productive rearrangements. As stored in TCRdb, this immuneACCESS dataset retains in-frame rearrangements with V and J assigned. A fraction of the clones does not appear; measured against another copy, unresolved V genes explain less than half of the discrepancy, and the remainder lacks a known reason. For V, J and clone size, that table is used; D and trimming come from the DNA. The sample has about 88,000 clones on record, approximately 87% of them singletons. The top ten hold approximately 10% of the sample.

Collaborating institutions collected whole blood in K2EDTA tubes following their own protocols. For TCRbeta analysis, collaborators shipped samples in one of three forms: frozen whole blood, isolated PBMCs, or DNA extracted from either of those sample types. This clone turned up a few times. There is no known antigen for this receptor. Per-base qualities were not stored, and no clone one base away is much larger. Sequencing input: peripheral blood. The receptor was isolated from a human donor in a cohort sampled during active COVID-19. Recombination connected TRBV4-1 to TRBJ1-2; there is no confident call for the D gene. The sequenced DNA is TGCGCCAGCAGCCAAGCCTCCACAGACCGCTATGGCTACACCTTC. The resulting protein is CASSQASTDRYGYTF.